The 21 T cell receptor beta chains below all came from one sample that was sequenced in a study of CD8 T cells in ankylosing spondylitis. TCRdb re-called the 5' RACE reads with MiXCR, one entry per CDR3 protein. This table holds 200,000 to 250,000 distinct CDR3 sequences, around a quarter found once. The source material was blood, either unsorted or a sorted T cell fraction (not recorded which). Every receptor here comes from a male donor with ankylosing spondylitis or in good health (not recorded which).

As DNA, the CDR3 is TGTGCCAGCAGTTTATTGGGCAGGAGTTGGACAGATACGCAGTATTTT. Translation: CASSLLGRSWTDTQYF. The chain recombines TRBV27 with TRBJ2-3; D gene ambiguous. The germline CDR1 and CDR2 sequences are MNHEY and SMNVEV (reference sequence). The ends were cut back, 1 base at V and 3 bases at J, with 14 bases in the middle. This CDR3 has 16 amino acids.

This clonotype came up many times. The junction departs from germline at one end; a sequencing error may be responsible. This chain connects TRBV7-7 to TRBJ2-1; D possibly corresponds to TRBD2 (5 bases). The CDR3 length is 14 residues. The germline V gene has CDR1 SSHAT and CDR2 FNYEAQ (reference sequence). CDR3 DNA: TGTGCTAGCAGCTTAGGAGCGGCTAACAATGAGCAGTTCTTC. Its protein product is CASSLGAANNEQFF.

CDR3 nucleotides: TGTGCCAGCAGCTTAGACTTGCACACCGGGGAGCTGTTTTTT. Its protein is CASSLDLHTGELFF. The rearrangement uses TRBV5-5 and TRBJ2-2, with unresolved D. The CDR3 is made up of 14 amino acids. The germline gives CDR1 SGHKS, CDR2 YYEKEE (reference sequence). Trimming removed 2 bases at V and 3 bases at J, with 8 bases between.

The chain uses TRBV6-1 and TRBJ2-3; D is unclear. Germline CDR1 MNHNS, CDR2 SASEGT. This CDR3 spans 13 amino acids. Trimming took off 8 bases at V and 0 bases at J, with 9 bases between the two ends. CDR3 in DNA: TGTGCCAGCCGTCGAGCTAGCACAGATACGCAGTATTTT. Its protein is CASRRASTDTQYF.

CDR3: CASSQDLGTRSSYEQYF. In nucleotides, the CDR3 is TGTGCCAGCAGCCAAGATCTAGGGACTAGGTCCTCCTACGAGCAGTACTTC. The chain is built from TRBV4-2 and TRBJ2-7; the match to TRBD2 covers 8 bases. J was trimmed by 0 bases and V by 0 bases; bases with no gene match: 7. CDR3 size: 17 residues. Germline loops: CDR1 LGHNA, CDR2 YNFKEQ.

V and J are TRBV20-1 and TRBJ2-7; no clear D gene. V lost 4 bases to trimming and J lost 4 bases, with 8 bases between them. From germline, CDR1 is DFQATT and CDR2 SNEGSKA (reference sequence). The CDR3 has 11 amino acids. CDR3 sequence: CSAKDEYEQYF. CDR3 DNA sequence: TGCAGTGCTAAAGATGAGTACGAGCAGTACTTC.

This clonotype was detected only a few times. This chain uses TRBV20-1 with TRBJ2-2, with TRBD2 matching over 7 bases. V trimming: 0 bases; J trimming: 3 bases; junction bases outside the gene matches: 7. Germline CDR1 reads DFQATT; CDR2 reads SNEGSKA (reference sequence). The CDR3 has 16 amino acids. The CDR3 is CSARDGREGYTGELFF. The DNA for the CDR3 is TGCAGTGCTAGAGATGGGAGGGAGGGATACACCGGGGAGCTGTTTTTT.

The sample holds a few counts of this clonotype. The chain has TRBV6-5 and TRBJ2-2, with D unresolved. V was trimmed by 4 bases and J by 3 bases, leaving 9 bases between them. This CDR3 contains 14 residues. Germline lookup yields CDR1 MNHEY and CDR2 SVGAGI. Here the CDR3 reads CASSFFQDTGELFF. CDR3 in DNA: TGTGCCAGCAGTTTTTTTCAGGACACCGGGGAGCTGTTTTTT.

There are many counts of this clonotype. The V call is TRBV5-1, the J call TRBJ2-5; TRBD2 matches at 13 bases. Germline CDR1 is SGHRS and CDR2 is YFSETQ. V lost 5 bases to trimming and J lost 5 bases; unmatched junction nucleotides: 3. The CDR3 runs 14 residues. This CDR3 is CASSGTSGIETQYF. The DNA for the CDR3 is TGCGCCAGCAGTGGGACTAGCGGGATTGAGACCCAGTACTTC.

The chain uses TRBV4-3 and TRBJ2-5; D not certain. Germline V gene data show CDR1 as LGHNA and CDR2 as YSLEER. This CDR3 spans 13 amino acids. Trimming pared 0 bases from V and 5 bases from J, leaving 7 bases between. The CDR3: CASSQDIGETQYF. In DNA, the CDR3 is TGCGCCAGCAGCCAAGATATTGGGGAGACCCAGTACTTC.

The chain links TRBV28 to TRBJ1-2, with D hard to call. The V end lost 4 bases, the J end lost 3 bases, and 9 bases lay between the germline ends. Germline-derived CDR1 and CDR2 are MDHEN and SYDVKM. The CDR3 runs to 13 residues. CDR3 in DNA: TGTGCCAGCAGTTCTTCAGGCTACTATGGCTACACCTTC. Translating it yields CASSSSGYYGYTF.

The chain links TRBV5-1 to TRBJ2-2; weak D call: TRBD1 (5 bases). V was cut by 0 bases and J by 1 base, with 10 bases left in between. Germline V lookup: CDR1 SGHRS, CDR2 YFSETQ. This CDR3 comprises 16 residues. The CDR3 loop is CASSLAPQGNTGELFF. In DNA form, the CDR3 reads TGCGCCAGCAGCTTGGCCCCTCAGGGGAACACCGGGGAGCTGTTTTTT. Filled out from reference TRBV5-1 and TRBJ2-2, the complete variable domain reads KAGVTQTPRYLIKTRGQQVTLSCSPISGHRSVSWYQQTPGQGLQFLFEYFSETQRNKGNFPGRFSGRQFSNSRSEMNVSTLELGDSALYLCASSLAPQGNTGELFFGEGSRLTVL.

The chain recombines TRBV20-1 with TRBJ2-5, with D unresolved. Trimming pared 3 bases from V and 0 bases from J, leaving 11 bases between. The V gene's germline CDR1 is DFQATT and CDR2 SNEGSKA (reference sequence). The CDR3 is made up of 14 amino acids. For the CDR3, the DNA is TGCAGTGCTAGTCTTTTGGTGGACCAAGAGACCCAGTACTTC. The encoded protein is CSASLLVDQETQYF.

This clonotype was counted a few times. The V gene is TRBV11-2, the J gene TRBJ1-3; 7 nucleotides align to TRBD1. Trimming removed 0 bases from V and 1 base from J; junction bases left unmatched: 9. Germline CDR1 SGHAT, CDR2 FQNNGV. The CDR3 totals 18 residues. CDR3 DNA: TGTGCCAGCAGCTTAGAACAGGACAGGCCGAGATCTGGAAACACCATATATTTT. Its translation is CASSLEQDRPRSGNTIYF.

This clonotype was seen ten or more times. CDR3 coding DNA: TGTGCCAGCAGCTGGGACAGTTACAATGAGCAGTTCTTC. Translated, it gives CASSWDSYNEQFF. This chain uses TRBV12-3 or TRBV12-4 with TRBJ2-1, with 7 bases fitting TRBD1. The CDR3 totals 13 residues. V shed 6 bases, J shed 4 bases, and the junction held 3 bases outside the gene matches.

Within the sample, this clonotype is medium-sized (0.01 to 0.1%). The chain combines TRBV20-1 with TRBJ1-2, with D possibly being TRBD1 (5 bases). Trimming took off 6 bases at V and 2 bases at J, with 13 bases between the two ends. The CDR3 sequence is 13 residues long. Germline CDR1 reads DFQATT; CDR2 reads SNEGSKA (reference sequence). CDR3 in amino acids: CSATTGQNYGYTF. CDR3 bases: TGCAGTGCAACAACCGGACAAAACTATGGCTACACCTTC.

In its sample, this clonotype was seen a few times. This chain's CDR3 is CSAGPLAGGTYEQYF. DNA for the CDR3: TGCAGTGCTGGACCTCTAGCGGGTGGAACCTACGAGCAGTACTTC. The chain carries TRBV20-1 and TRBJ2-7, with 8 positions matching TRBD2. This CDR3 is 15 amino acids long. Per germline, CDR1 DFQATT and CDR2 SNEGSKA (reference sequence). V gave up 5 bases and J gave up 2 bases; unmatched junction bases: 11.

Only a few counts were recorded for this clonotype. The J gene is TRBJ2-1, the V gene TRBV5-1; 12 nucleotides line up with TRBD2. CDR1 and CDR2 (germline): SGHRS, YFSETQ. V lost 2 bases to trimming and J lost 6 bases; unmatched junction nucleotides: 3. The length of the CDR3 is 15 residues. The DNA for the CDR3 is TGCGCCAGCAGCTTATCTAGCGGGAGGGCCAATGAGCAGTTCTTC. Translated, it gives CASSLSSGRANEQFF.

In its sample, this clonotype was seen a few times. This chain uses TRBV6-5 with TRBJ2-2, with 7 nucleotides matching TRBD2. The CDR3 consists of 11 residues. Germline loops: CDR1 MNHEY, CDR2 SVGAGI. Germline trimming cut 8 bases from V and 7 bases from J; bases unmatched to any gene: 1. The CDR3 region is CASGRGGELFF. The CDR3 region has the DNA TGTGCCAGCGGGAGGGGCGGGGAGCTGTTTTTT.

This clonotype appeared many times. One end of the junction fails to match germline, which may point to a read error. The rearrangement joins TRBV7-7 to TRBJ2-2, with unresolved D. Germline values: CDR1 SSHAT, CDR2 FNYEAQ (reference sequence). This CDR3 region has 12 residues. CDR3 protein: CASSSRTGELFF. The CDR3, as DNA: TGTGCTAGCAGCTCCAGGACCGGGGAGCTGTTTTTT.

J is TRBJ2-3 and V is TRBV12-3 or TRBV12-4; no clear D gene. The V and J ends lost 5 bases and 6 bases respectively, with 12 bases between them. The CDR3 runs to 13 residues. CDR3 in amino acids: CASSVLGADTQYF. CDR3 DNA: TGTGCCAGCAGTGTTCTCGGAGCGGATACGCAGTATTTT.